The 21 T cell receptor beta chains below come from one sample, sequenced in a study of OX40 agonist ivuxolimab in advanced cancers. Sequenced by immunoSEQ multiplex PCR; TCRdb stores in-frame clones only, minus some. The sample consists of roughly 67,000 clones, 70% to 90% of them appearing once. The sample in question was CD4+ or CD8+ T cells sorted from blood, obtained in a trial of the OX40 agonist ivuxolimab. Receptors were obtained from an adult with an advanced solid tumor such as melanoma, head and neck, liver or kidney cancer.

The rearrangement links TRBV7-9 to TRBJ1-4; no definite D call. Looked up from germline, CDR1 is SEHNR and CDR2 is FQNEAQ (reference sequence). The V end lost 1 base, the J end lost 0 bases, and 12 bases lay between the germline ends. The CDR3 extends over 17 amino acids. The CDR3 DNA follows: TGTGCCAGCAGCTTAGGGCAGACTTTTGCAACTAATGAAAAACTGTTTTTT. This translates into CASSLGQTFATNEKLFF.

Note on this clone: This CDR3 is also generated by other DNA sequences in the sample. CDR3 protein: CASRTGGNVQETQYF. The CDR3 bases are TGTGCCAGCCGGACAGGGGGAAACGTCCAAGAGACCCAGTACTTC. The V gene is TRBV27, the J gene TRBJ2-5, with 10 bases aligning to TRBD1. The germline gives CDR1 MNHEY, CDR2 SMNVEV (reference sequence). V lost 8 bases to trimming and J lost 1 base; unmatched junction nucleotides: 7. This CDR3 spans 15 amino acids.

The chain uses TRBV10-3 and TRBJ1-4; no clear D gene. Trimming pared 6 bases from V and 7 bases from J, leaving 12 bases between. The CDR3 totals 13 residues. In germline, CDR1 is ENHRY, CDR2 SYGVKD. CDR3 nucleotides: TGTGCCATCAGCGAGGACGTAGGTGAAAAACTGTTTTTT. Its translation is CAISEDVGEKLFF.

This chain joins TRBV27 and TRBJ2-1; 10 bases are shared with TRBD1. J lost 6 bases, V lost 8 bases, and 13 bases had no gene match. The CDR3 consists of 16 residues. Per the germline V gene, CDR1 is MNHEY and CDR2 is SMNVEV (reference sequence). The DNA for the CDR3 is TGTGCCAGCCAACCCGACAGGGGGCGGTGGGGCAATGAGCAGTTCTTC. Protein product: CASQPDRGRWGNEQFF.

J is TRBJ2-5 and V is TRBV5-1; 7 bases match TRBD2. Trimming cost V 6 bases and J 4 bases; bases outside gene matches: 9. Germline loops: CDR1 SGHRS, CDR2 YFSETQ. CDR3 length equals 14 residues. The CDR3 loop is CASTTTTGGETQYF. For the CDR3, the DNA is TGCGCCAGCACCACCACCACGGGGGGAGAGACCCAGTACTTC.

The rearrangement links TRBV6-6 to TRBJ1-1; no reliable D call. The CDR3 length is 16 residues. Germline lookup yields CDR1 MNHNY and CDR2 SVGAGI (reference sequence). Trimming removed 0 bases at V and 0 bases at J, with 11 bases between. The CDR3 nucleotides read TGTGCCAGCAGTTACTCCAGGCCTCAACTGAACACTGAAGCTTTCTTT. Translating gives CASSYSRPQLNTEAFF.

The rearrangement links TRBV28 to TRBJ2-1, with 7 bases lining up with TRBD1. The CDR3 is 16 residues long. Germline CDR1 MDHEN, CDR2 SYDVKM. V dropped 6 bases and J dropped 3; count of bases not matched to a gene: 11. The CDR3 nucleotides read TGTGCCAGCAGCCTATGGACAGGCCTCAACTACAATGAGCAGTTCTTC. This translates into CASSLWTGLNYNEQFF.

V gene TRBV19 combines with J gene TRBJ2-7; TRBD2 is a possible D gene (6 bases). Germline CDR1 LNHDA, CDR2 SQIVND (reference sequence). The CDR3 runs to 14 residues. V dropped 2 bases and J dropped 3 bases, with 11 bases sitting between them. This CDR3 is CASSIRDSYYEQYF. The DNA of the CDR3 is TGTGCCAGTAGTATAAGGGACTCCTACTACGAGCAGTACTTC.

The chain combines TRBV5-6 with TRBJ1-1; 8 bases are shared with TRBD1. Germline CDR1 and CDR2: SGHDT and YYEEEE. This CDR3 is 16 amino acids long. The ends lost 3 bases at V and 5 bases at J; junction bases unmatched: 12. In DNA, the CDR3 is TGTGCCAGCAGCTCCTCGGACAGGGCTGAACGTACTGAAGCTTTCTTT. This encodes CASSSSDRAERTEAFF.

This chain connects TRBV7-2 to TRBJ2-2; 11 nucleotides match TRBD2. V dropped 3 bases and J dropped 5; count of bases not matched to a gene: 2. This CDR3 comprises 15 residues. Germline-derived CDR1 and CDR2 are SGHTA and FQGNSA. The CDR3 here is CASSLSSGRTGELFF. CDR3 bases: TGTGCCAGCAGCTTGTCTAGCGGGAGGACCGGGGAGCTGTTTTTT.

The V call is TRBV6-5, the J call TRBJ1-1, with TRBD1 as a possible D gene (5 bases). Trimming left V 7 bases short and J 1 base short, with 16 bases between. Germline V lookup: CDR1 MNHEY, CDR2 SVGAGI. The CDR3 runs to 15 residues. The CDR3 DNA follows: TGTGCCAGCAACCCCCTTCGCAGGGCGAACACTGAAGCTTTCTTT. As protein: CASNPLRRANTEAFF.

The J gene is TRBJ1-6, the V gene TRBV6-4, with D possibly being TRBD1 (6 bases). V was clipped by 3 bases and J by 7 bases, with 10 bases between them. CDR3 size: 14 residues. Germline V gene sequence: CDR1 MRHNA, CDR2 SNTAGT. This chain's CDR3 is CASSDQGWNSPLHF. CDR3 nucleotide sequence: TGTGCCAGCAGTGATCAGGGGTGGAATTCACCCCTCCACTTT.

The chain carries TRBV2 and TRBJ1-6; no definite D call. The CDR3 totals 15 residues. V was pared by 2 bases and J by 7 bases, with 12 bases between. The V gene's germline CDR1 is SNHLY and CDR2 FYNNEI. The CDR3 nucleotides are TGTGCCAGCAGTGAACGGCAGGTCCAAAATTCACCCCTCCACTTT. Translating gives CASSERQVQNSPLHF.

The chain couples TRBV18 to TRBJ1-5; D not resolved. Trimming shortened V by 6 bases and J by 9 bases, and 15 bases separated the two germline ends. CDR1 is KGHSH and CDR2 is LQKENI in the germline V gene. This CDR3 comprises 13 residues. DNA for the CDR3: TGTGCCAGCTCCGAAACCCCCGTACGGCCCCAGCATTTT. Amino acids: CASSETPVRPQHF. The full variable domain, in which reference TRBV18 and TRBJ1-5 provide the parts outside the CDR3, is NAGVMQNPRHLVRRRGQEARLRCSPMKGHSHVYWYRQLPEEGLKFMVYLQKENIIDESGMPKERFSAEFPKEGPSILRIQQVVRGDSAAYFCASSETPVRPQHFGDGTRLSIL.

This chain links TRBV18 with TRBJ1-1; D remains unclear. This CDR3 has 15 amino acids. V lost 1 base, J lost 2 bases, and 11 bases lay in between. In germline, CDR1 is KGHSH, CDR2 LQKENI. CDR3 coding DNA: TGTGCCAGCTCACCACTTGGTGTTTCAAACACTGAAGCTTTCTTT. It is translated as CASSPLGVSNTEAFF.

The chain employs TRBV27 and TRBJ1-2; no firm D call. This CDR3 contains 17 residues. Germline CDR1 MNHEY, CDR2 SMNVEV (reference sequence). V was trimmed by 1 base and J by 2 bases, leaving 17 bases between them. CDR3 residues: CASSLYDGSWRNYGYTF. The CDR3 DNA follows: TGTGCCAGCAGTTTATATGACGGTTCGTGGCGGAACTATGGCTACACCTTC.

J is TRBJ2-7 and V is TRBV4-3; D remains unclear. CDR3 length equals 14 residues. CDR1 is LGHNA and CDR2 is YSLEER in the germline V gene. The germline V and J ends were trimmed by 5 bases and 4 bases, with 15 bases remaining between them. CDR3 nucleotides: TGCGCCAGCAGCGCCAATTTCGGATCTTACGAGCAGTACTTC. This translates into CASSANFGSYEQYF.

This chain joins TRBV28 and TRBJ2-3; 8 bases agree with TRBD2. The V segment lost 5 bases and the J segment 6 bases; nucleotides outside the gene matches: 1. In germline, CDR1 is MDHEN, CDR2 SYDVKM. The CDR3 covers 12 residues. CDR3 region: CASSRGGDTQYF. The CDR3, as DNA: TGTGCCAGCAGTCGGGGGGGGGATACGCAGTATTTT.

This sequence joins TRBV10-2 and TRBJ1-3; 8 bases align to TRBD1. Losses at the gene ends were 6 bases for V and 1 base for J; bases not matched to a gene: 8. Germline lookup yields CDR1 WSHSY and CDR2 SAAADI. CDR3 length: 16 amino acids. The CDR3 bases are TGCGCCAGCAGACAAGGACAGGGAATTTCTGGAAACACCATATATTTT. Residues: CASRQGQGISGNTIYF.

This CDR3 is CASSQWGLGSYNEQFF. The CDR3 DNA follows: TGTGCCAGCAGCCAGTGGGGGCTTGGCTCCTACAATGAGCAGTTCTTC. The chain links TRBV14 to TRBJ2-1; possibly TRBD1 for D (6 bases). The V gene lost 3 bases and the J gene lost 0 bases, with 12 bases spanning the gap. The CDR3 has 16 amino acids. Per the germline V gene, CDR1 is SGHDN and CDR2 is FVKESK.

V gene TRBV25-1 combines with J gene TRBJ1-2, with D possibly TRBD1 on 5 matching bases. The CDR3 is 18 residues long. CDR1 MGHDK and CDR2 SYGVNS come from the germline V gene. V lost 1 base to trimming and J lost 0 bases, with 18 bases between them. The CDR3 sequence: CASSEFGRGLSSNYGYTF. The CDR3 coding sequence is TGTGCCAGCAGTGAATTCGGACGGGGCCTCTCCTCTAACTATGGCTACACCTTC.